Sequencing of this TCR beta chain was carried out in a study of cytomegalovirus exposure and HLA in healthy donors. Trimming removed 4 bases from V and 1 base from J, with 13 bases in between. The CDR3 has 15 residues. Germline-derived CDR1 and CDR2 are MNHEY and SMNVEV (reference sequence). Primers: 60 Vbeta forward and 13 Jbeta reverse. Using immunoSEQ multiplex PCR, the repertoire was profiled, and TCRdb retains in-frame clones only, with some absent. Recorded for this sample: more than 45,000 clones. The study's findings and limits: An analysis that was carried out later associated 16,000 or so TCR beta sequences with HLA alleles at 0.05 false discovery rate. Usually a TCR sequence was rare, but some public TCRs were found in many donors. Researchers reported in a later analysis that a missense DCLRE1C variant was tied to TCR beta V- and J-gene trimming.

Of note for this clone: Its specificity is not known.

The sequenced material came from PBMCs. The TCR was taken from a woman in her fifties or sixties in good health and CMV-seropositive. The chain employs TRBV27 and TRBJ1-1; D possibly corresponds to TRBD1 (6 bases). For the CDR3, the DNA is TGTGCCAGCAGTTCAATCCAGGGGAGGAACACTGAAGCTTTCTTT. Translating it yields CASSSIQGRNTEAFF.